A single sample gave rise to the 26 T cell receptor beta chains below, sequenced in a study of CDR3 diversity in severe acne. In TCRdb, the PCR reads were re-called with MiXCR into one record per CDR3 protein. The sample lists approximately 79,000 distinct CDR3 sequences; around 50% were seen once. The material sequenced was blood. These receptor sequences come from a male donor in good health, serving as a control.

This chain uses TRBV7-6 with TRBJ2-7; D is unclear. With 0 bases removed from V and 7 bases from J, the gap between germline ends came to 13 bases. CDR1 is SGHVS and CDR2 is FNYEAQ in the germline V gene. CDR3 length equals 14 residues. CDR3 residues: CASSLARPTGEQYF. As DNA, the CDR3 is TGTGCCAGCAGCTTAGCGCGACCAACCGGGGAGCAGTACTTC.

In this sample, this clonotype turned up many times. The chain employs TRBV19 and TRBJ2-2; D not certain. CDR3 length: 13 residues. Trimming took 8 bases from V and 4 from J, leaving 11 bases between them. The germline V gene encodes CDR1 LNHDA and CDR2 SQIVND (reference sequence). The CDR3 region has the DNA TGTGCCAGTTGTGTTCAGGTCACCGGGGAGCTGTTTTTT. Translating gives CASCVQVTGELFF.

Note on this clonotype: One end of the junction is discordant with germline, which a read error may explain. The rearrangement links TRBV25-1 to TRBJ2-1, with 8 bases lining up with TRBD1. The CDR3 consists of 13 residues. Germline-derived CDR1 and CDR2 are MGHDK and SYGVNS. In nucleotides, the CDR3 is TGTGCCGGCAGGGCTAGACAGGGGCATGAGCAGTTCTTC. This translates into CAGRARQGHEQFF.

This clonotype was counted a few times. V gene TRBV7-8 combines with J gene TRBJ2-7; 8 nucleotides line up with TRBD1. The germline V gene encodes CDR1 SGHVS and CDR2 FQNEAQ. The trim removed 6 bases at V and 3 bases at J, leaving 4 bases unmatched. The CDR3 spans 13 residues. The CDR3, as DNA: TGTGCCAGCAGTCGACAGGGGATCTACGAGCAGTACTTC. Translating it yields CASSRQGIYEQYF.

This rearrangement joins TRBV4-1 to TRBJ2-2; 9 bases agree with TRBD2. There are 16 residues in the CDR3. CDR1 and CDR2 (germline): MGHRA, YSYEKL. Germline trimming cut 1 base from V and 6 bases from J; bases unmatched to any gene: 6. CDR3 sequence: CASSQGSGRYSGELFF. The CDR3 DNA reads as TGCGCCAGCAGCCAAGGAAGCGGGAGGTATTCCGGGGAGCTGTTTTTT.

This clonotype was counted between two and nine times. At one of its ends the junction is not consistent with the germline gene, which may arise from a read error. The chain links TRBV29-1 to TRBJ1-1, with D perhaps matching TRBD1 (6 bases). CDR1 and CDR2 from the germline V gene are SQVTM and ANQGSEA. This CDR3 has 9 amino acids. The chain's CDR3 is CSVGVEGGF. The CDR3 coding sequence is TGCAGCGTTGGGGTCGAGGGGGGTTTT.

This chain links TRBV5-1 with TRBJ1-5; a possible D gene is TRBD1 (5 bases). Germline-derived CDR1 and CDR2 are SGHRS and YFSETQ. The germline V and J ends were trimmed by 0 bases and 4 bases, with 11 bases remaining between them. This CDR3 has 15 amino acids. Here the CDR3 reads CASSLVSGPNQPQHF. In DNA form, the CDR3 reads TGCGCCAGCAGCTTGGTTTCGGGGCCAAATCAGCCCCAGCATTTT.

The V and J genes are TRBV20-1 and TRBJ2-1, with D maybe TRBD1 (6 bases). V gave up 6 bases and J gave up 6 bases, with 12 bases separating them. This CDR3 contains 12 residues. CDR1 is DFQATT, CDR2 SNEGSKA, per germline (reference sequence). CDR3 coding DNA: TGCAGTGCGGGGGCGCGGTTCAATGAGCAGTTCTTC. It specifies CSAGARFNEQFF.

The sample holds many counts of this clonotype. The genes are TRBV4-1 and TRBJ1-5; the D gene is possibly TRBD1 (6 bases). Trimming cost V 2 bases and J 7 bases, with 21 bases left between them. This CDR3 is 17 amino acids long. The germline gives CDR1 MGHRA, CDR2 YSYEKL. The CDR3 DNA reads TGCGCCAGCAGCCAAACTCTGCCCACAGGGTTCGGGCAGCCCCAGCATTTT. It codes for CASSQTLPTGFGQPQHF.

The chain couples TRBV2 to TRBJ1-5; D not resolved. The V end lost 1 base, the J end lost 0 bases, and 4 bases lay between the germline ends. Germline V CDR1 and CDR2: SNHLY, FYNNEI. CDR3 length: 14 residues. CDR3 residues: CASSEGVSNQPQHF. The CDR3 DNA reads TGTGCCAGCAGTGAAGGGGTTAGCAATCAGCCCCAGCATTTT.

CDR3 loop: CASSLAAGGRDEQFF. CDR3 DNA: TGTGCCAGCAGCTTAGCGGCGGGGGGGCGGGATGAGCAGTTCTTC. The rearrangement uses TRBV7-9 and TRBJ2-1, with TRBD2 identical over 9 bases. The CDR3 is 15 amino acids. The germline V gene encodes CDR1 SEHNR and CDR2 FQNEAQ (reference sequence). V gave up 0 bases and J gave up 8 bases; unmatched junction bases: 5.

A note on this clonotype: With a much larger clone just one base away, this may be a read error. The CDR3 DNA reads TGTGCCAGCGGCGCCGGACAGGGGGGGTCCTACGAGCAGTACTTC. Encoded protein: CASGAGQGGSYEQYF. The V call is TRBV11-2, the J call TRBJ2-7; 10 nucleotides match TRBD1. Germline V gives CDR1 SGHAT, CDR2 FQNNGV. The CDR3 loop spans 15 amino acids. Germline trimming cut 8 bases from V and 1 base from J; bases unmatched to any gene: 8.

This clonotype showed up many times. This chain joins TRBV4-1 and TRBJ1-5, with a weak D call TRBD1 (6 bases). Trimming left V 2 bases short and J 4 bases short, with 15 bases between. There are 16 residues in the CDR3. Germline V gives CDR1 MGHRA, CDR2 YSYEKL. The CDR3 DNA sequence: TGCGCCAGCAGCCAAACCCCGCAGGGGCGTAATCAGCCCCAGCATTTT. This codes for CASSQTPQGRNQPQHF.

The CDR3 loop reads CASGLAGSYEQYF. CDR3 in DNA: TGTGCTAGCGGGCTAGCGGGCTCCTACGAGCAGTACTTC. The chain is built from TRBV12-5 and TRBJ2-7, with 8 bases identical to TRBD2. Germline V CDR1 and CDR2: LGHNT, FRNRAP. This CDR3 comprises 13 residues. J gave up 0 bases and V 9 bases, and 4 bases lay outside the gene matches. The full variable domain, its missing parts supplied by reference TRBV12-5 and TRBJ2-7, is DARVTQTPRHKVTEMGQEVTMRCQPILGHNTVFWYRQTMMQGLELLAYFRNRAPLDDSGMPKDRFSAEMPDATLATLKIQPSEPRDSAVYFCASGLAGSYEQYFGPGTRLTVT.

This clonotype has ten or more counts. The chain has TRBV25-1 and TRBJ1-2, with TRBD1 matching over 9 bases. The CDR3 extends over 15 amino acids. Trimming at V came to 5 bases and at J to 1 base, leaving 5 bases not matched to a gene. The V gene's germline CDR1 is MGHDK and CDR2 SYGVNS. CDR3: CASSPPGQGNYGYTF. DNA of the CDR3: TGTGCCAGCAGTCCTCCGGGACAGGGTAACTATGGCTACACCTTC.

At least ten counts were recorded for this clonotype. A single base separates this from a much larger clone, so it may be a read error. The chain has TRBV4-1 and TRBJ2-1; 14 bases line up with TRBD2. The CDR3 covers 15 residues. In germline, CDR1 is MGHRA, CDR2 YSYEKL. The CDR3 reads CASSGGLAGGSERFF. The CDR3 bases are TGCGCCAGCAGCGGTGGACTAGCGGGGGGTAGCGAGCGGTTCTTC.

The chain recombines TRBV15 with TRBJ2-2; D could derive from TRBD1 or TRBD2 (5 bases each). Germline V gene data show CDR1 as LNHNV and CDR2 as YYDKDF (reference sequence). The CDR3 contains 15 residues. V dropped 2 bases and J dropped 0 bases, with 7 bases sitting between them. This chain's CDR3 is CATSRRGANTGELFF. The CDR3 DNA follows: TGTGCCACCAGCAGAAGGGGAGCGAACACCGGGGAGCTGTTTTTT.

The DNA for the CDR3 is TGTGCCAGCAGTCCCGGGACACTGAACACTGAAGCTTTCTTT. Its protein is CASSPGTLNTEAFF. The chain carries TRBV6-5 and TRBJ1-1, with D perhaps TRBD1 (6 bases). V lost 5 bases and J lost 0, with 10 bases in between. Germline-derived CDR1 and CDR2 are MNHEY and SVGAGI. The CDR3 is 14 residues long.

This clonotype was detected many times. The chain is built from TRBV15 and TRBJ1-1; maybe TRBD1 (6 bases). Trimming took 9 bases from V and 6 from J, leaving 14 bases between them. Germline V gene data show CDR1 as LNHNV and CDR2 as YYDKDF (reference sequence). CDR3 length: 12 residues. DNA of the CDR3: TGTGCCACACAGGGTGCTGTTGCTGAAGCTTTCTTT. Protein sequence: CATQGAVAEAFF.

This chain uses TRBV7-2 with TRBJ1-1, with D perhaps TRBD1 (6 bases). The CDR3 has 19 amino acids. The germline V gene has CDR1 SGHTA and CDR2 FQGNSA. V was shortened by 1 base and J by 1 base, with 22 bases between the two germline ends. The CDR3 loop is CASSLVPPQGTGPNTEAFF. The CDR3 DNA is TGTGCCAGCAGCTTAGTGCCCCCCCAGGGCACAGGGCCGAACACTGAAGCTTTCTTT. The complete variable domain, with remaining parts taken from reference TRBV7-2 and TRBJ1-1, reads GAGVSQSPSNKVTEKGKDVELRCDPISGHTALYWYRQSLGQGLEFLIYFQGNSAPDKSGLPSDRFSAERTGGSVSTLTIQRTQQEDSAVYLCASSLVPPQGTGPNTEAFFGQGTRLTVV.

This clonotype was seen more than once but under ten times. This chain connects TRBV20-1 to TRBJ1-2, with a tentative D call TRBD1 (5 bases). Germline loops: CDR1 DFQATT, CDR2 SNEGSKA (reference sequence). CDR3 length: 13 amino acids. Trimming shortened V by 6 bases and J by 4 bases, and 15 bases separated the two germline ends. The CDR3 spells CSARDPGSYGYTF. In DNA, the CDR3 is TGCAGTGCACGGGACCCCGGGAGCTATGGCTACACCTTC.

Notes on this clonotype: No conserved phenylalanine or tryptophan ends this CDR3, so it is likely a read error. Because the CDR3's place on the DNA is in doubt, the DNA is left out and the CDR3 is given as listed by TCRdb. The chain couples TRBV20-1 to TRBJ1-3; the D segment call TRBD1 is taken from the table without a DNA check. Germline CDR1 is DFQATT and CDR2 is SNEGSKA (reference sequence). The CDR3 has 10 amino acids, counting both end residues. The CDR3 protein is CSARDRGQGA.

This clonotype was found once. The J gene is TRBJ2-5, the V gene TRBV7-9; TRBD2 aligns across 16 bases. The CDR3 has 17 amino acids. The germline V gene encodes CDR1 SEHNR and CDR2 FQNEAQ (reference sequence). V trimming: 4 bases; J trimming: 0 bases; junction bases outside the gene matches: 2. CDR3 sequence reads: CASSSGLAGGYQETQYF. CDR3 in DNA: TGTGCCAGCAGCTCGGGACTAGCGGGGGGGTACCAAGAGACCCAGTACTTC.

The chain employs TRBV12-3 or TRBV12-4 and TRBJ1-6, with TRBD1 identical over 9 bases. After removal of 5 bases from V and 13 bases from J, the junction contained 21 bases not matched to a gene. The CDR3 covers 18 residues. The CDR3 DNA sequence: TGTGCCAGCAGTCTTGGGACAGGGATGGGGTATAGCAATCAGCCCCTCCACTTT. Translating it yields CASSLGTGMGYSNQPLHF.

The V call is TRBV12-3 or TRBV12-4, the J call TRBJ1-2; TRBD1 agrees at 12 bases. The CDR3 totals 15 residues. The V segment lost 3 bases and the J segment 6 bases; nucleotides outside the gene matches: 5. CDR3 DNA sequence: TGTGCCAGCAGTTTTGGGGACAGGGGGCGCGATGGCTACACCTTC. Its translation is CASSFGDRGRDGYTF.

A word on this clonotype: A much larger clone differs by one base, so this may be a read error. The chain couples TRBV6-5 to TRBJ1-1; the D is unclear. CDR3 length: 14 amino acids. Germline V gives CDR1 MNHEY, CDR2 SVGAGI. This CDR3 reads CASSYLGGYAEASF. The DNA for the CDR3 is TGTGCCAGCAGTTACCTTGGTGGATACGCTGAAGCTTCCTTT.